The 3 T cell receptor beta chains below were found in one sample sequenced in a study of cytomegalovirus exposure and HLA in healthy donors. Amplification used 60 Vbeta primers and 13 Jbeta primers. TCRdb keeps only in-frame clones here, not all; method: immunoSEQ multiplex PCR. This repertoire shows roughly 190,000 clones, around 88% found once; its top ten account for approximately 1.7%. Sequences were obtained from PBMCs. These receptors were obtained from a man aged 40-49 years in good health and CMV-seropositive.

The rearrangement joins TRBV7-6 to TRBJ2-5, with D unclear. CDR1 and CDR2 (germline): SGHVS, FNYEAQ. The CDR3 is 12 amino acids. V was pared by 5 bases and J by 1 base, with 5 bases between. The CDR3 bases are TGTGCCAGCAGCCCCCGCCAAGAGACCCAGTACTTC. Encoded protein: CASSPRQETQYF.

This sequence joins TRBV5-4 and TRBJ2-2; D gene ambiguous. In germline, CDR1 is SGHNT, CDR2 YYREEE (reference sequence). The CDR3 has 15 residues. V was clipped by 3 bases and J by 1 base, with 10 bases between them. The CDR3 region is CASSSWAGNTGELFF. Here the CDR3 DNA reads TGTGCCAGCAGCTCCTGGGCAGGGAACACCGGGGAGCTGTTTTTT.

The J gene is TRBJ1-2, the V gene TRBV5-1; D possibly corresponds to TRBD1 (6 bases). This CDR3 is 15 amino acids long. Trimming cost V 0 bases and J 3 bases, with 12 bases left between them. Germline V gene data show CDR1 as SGHRS and CDR2 as YFSETQ. The CDR3 DNA sequence: TGCGCCAGCAGCTTGGCACGGGGACACGACTATGGCTACACCTTC. This encodes CASSLARGHDYGYTF.